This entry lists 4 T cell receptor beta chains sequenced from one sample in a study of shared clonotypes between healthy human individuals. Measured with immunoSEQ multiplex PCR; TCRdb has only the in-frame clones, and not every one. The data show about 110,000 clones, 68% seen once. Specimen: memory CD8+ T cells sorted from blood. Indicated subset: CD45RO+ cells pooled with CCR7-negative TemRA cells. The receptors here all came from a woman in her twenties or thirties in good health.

This chain's CDR3 is CASSWGQMNTEAFF. In nucleotides, the CDR3 is TGTGCCAGCAGCTGGGGACAGATGAACACTGAAGCTTTCTTT. The chain couples TRBV11-2 to TRBJ1-1; 7 bases agree with TRBD1. The length of the CDR3 is 14 residues. The V gene end was trimmed by 4 bases and the J gene end by 0 bases; junction bases not matched to a gene: 2. Germline CDR1 reads SGHAT; CDR2 reads FQNNGV.

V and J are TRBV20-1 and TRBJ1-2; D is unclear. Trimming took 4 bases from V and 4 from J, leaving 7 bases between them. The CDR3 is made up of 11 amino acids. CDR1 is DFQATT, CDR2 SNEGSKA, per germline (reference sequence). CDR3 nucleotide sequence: TGCAGTGCTATGGCTTTCTATGGCTACACCTTC. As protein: CSAMAFYGYTF.

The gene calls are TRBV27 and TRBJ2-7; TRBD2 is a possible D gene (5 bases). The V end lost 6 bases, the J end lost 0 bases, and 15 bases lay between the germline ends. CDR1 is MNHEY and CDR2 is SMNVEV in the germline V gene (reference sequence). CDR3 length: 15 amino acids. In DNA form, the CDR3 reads TGTGCCAGCAGCCAAGAGGGCGCTAGCTCCTACGAGCAGTACTTC. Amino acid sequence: CASSQEGASSYEQYF.

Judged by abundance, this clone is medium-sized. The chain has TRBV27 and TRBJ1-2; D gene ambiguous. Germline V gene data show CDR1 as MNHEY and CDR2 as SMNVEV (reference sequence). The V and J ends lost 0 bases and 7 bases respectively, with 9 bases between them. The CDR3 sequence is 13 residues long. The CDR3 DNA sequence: TGTGCCAGCAGTTTATCGTTAGGAGGTGGCTACACCTTC. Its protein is CASSLSLGGGYTF.